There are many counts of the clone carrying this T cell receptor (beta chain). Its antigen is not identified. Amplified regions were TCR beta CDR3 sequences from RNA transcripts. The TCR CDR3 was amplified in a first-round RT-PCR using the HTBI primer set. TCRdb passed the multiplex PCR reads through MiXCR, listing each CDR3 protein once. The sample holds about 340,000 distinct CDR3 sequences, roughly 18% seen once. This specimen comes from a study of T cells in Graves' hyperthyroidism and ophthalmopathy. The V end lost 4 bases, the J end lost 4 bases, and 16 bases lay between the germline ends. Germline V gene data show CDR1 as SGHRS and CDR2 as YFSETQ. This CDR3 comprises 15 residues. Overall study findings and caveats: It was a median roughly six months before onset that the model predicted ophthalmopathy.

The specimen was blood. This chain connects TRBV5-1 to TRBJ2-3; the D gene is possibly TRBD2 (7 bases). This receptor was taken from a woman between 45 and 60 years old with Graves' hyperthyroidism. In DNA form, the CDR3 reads TGCGCCAGCAGCCCGGGGGCGGGAGCGTCAGATACGCAGTATTTT. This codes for CASSPGAGASDTQYF. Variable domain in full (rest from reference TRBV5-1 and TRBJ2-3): KAGVTQTPRYLIKTRGQQVTLSCSPISGHRSVSWYQQTPGQGLQFLFEYFSETQRNKGNFPGRFSGRQFSNSRSEMNVSTLELGDSALYLCASSPGAGASDTQYFGPGTRLTVL.